This T cell receptor (beta chain) originates from a study of OX40 agonist ivuxolimab in advanced cancers. Whole-study context: At about 81% male, the cohort had a mean age of roughly 60 years, ranging from roughly 20 to 80.

Germline V gives CDR1 KGHSH, CDR2 LQKENI. The CDR3 sequence is 14 residues long. V lost 3 bases, J lost 4 bases, and 7 bases lay in between. Here immunoSEQ multiplex PCR was the method, and the copy in TCRdb shows in-frame clones only, minus some. In the table there are tens of thousands of clones, approximately 86% of which are singletons. Sample: CD4+ or CD8+ T cells sorted from blood, taken in a trial of the OX40 agonist ivuxolimab. The chain uses TRBV18 and TRBJ2-6; D remains unclear. The TCR was taken from an adult with an advanced solid tumor such as melanoma, head and neck, liver or kidney cancer. The CDR3 coding sequence is TGTGCCAGCTCACCTCCCAGAGGGGCCAACGTCCTGACTTTC. Translating gives CASSPPRGANVLTF.